The 24 T cell receptor beta chains listed next were all sequenced from one sample in a study of T cells in Graves' hyperthyroidism and ophthalmopathy. RNA transcripts yielded amplified TCR beta CDR3 regions. First-round RT-PCR with HTBI primers amplified the TCR CDR3 region. TCRdb ran MiXCR on the multiplex PCR reads and lists one entry per CDR3 protein. The table records 350,000 to 400,000 distinct CDR3 sequences, approximately 13% of them present only once. Sample: blood. These receptors originate from a woman in her sixties with Graves' hyperthyroidism.

The J gene is TRBJ2-3, the V gene TRBV4-1; TRBD2 agrees at 9 bases. This CDR3 is built from 15 residues. Germline loops: CDR1 MGHRA, CDR2 YSYEKL. Trimming took 4 bases from V and 4 from J; bases not matched to a gene: 6. This CDR3 reads CASSLAGAVADTQYF. CDR3 coding DNA: TGCGCCAGCAGCCTAGCGGGAGCGGTGGCAGATACGCAGTATTTT.

This clonotype was picked up a small number of times. The chain has TRBV9 and TRBJ1-3, with D unresolved. CDR1 is SGDLS and CDR2 is YYNGEE in the germline V gene. This CDR3 is 12 amino acids long. V shed 0 bases and J shed 6 bases, with 4 bases lying between them. The CDR3 here is CASSVDENTIYF. CDR3 DNA: TGTGCCAGCAGCGTAGATGAAAACACCATATATTTT. Supplemented by reference TRBV9 and TRBJ1-3, the full variable domain reads DSGVTQTPKHLITATGQRVTLRCSPRSGDLSVYWYQQSLDQGLQFLIQYYNGEERAKGNILERFSAQQFPDLHSELNLSSLELGDSALYFCASSVDENTIYFGEGSWLTVV.

This clonotype occurred a few times. V is TRBV12-3 or TRBV12-4 and J is TRBJ2-2; 14 bases map to TRBD2. The CDR3 has 18 amino acids. V shed 8 bases, J shed 3 bases, and the junction held 11 bases outside the gene matches. The CDR3 nucleotides read TGTGCCAGCTACCTCGGACTAGCGGGAGGAAAGTACACCGGGGAGCTGTTTTTT. Encoded protein: CASYLGLAGGKYTGELFF.

This clonotype showed up many times. The chain uses TRBV14 and TRBJ2-3; no clear D. Trimming cost V 3 bases and J 4 bases, with 14 bases left between them. The CDR3 length is 15 residues. Per germline, CDR1 SGHDN and CDR2 FVKESK. The CDR3 region is CASSQKRWVADTQYF. CDR3 nucleotide sequence: TGTGCCAGCAGCCAGAAGAGATGGGTTGCAGATACGCAGTATTTT. The full variable domain, completed using reference TRBV14 and TRBJ2-3, is EAGVTQFPSHSVIEKGQTVTLRCDPISGHDNLYWYRRVMGKEIKFLLHFVKESKQDESGMPNNRFLAERTGGTYSTLKVQPAELEDSGVYFCASSQKRWVADTQYFGPGTRLTVL.

This clonotype was detected many times. The rearrangement joins TRBV7-9 to TRBJ2-7, with D perhaps TRBD2 (6 bases). CDR1 is SEHNR and CDR2 is FQNEAQ in the germline V gene (reference sequence). V lost 5 bases and J 9 bases, leaving 26 bases between the germline ends. This CDR3 contains 16 residues. CDR3 region: CASSLPSGTVTPRQYF. The CDR3 DNA sequence: TGTGCCAGCAGCCTACCCTCCGGGACTGTCACCCCTCGGCAGTACTTC.

This clonotype was recorded at least ten times. The chain is built from TRBV10-3 and TRBJ2-7, with 9 bases identical to TRBD1. This CDR3 is 14 amino acids long. The V segment lost 3 bases and the J segment 4 bases; nucleotides outside the gene matches: 4. Looked up from germline, CDR1 is ENHRY and CDR2 is SYGVKD. CDR3 in DNA: TGTGCCATCAGTGAACGGACAGGGGCGTACGAGCAGTACTTC. This translates into CAISERTGAYEQYF.

V usage is TRBV6-2 or TRBV6-3 and J usage is TRBJ2-7, with D unresolved. The J call may not be correct, given that the DNA end is closer to TRBJ2-1. This CDR3 has 11 amino acids. Germline V gene data show CDR1 as MNHEY and CDR2 as SVGEGT. The CDR3 loop reads CASSRIYEQFF. The CDR3, as DNA: TGTGCCAGCAGTCGGATATACGAGCAGTTCTTC.

Ten or more counts support this clonotype. J is TRBJ1-3 and V is TRBV5-1, with D perhaps matching TRBD1 (5 bases). The CDR3 contains 15 residues. Per the germline V gene, CDR1 is SGHRS and CDR2 is YFSETQ. The ends were cut back, 0 bases at V and 2 bases at J, with 9 bases in the middle. The CDR3 loop reads CASSLEGGAGNTIYF. As DNA, the CDR3 is TGCGCCAGCAGCTTGGAAGGAGGGGCTGGAAACACCATATATTTT. The whole variable domain, filled in from reference TRBV5-1 and TRBJ1-3, reads KAGVTQTPRYLIKTRGQQVTLSCSPISGHRSVSWYQQTPGQGLQFLFEYFSETQRNKGNFPGRFSGRQFSNSRSEMNVSTLELGDSALYLCASSLEGGAGNTIYFGEGSWLTVV.

There are many counts of this clonotype. The chain is built from TRBV2 and TRBJ2-6; 7 bases agree with TRBD1. The V and J ends lost 6 bases and 0 bases, in that order; junction bases with no gene match: 8. Germline V gene lookup returns CDR1 SNHLY and CDR2 FYNNEI. The CDR3 runs to 17 residues. DNA of the CDR3: TGTGCCAGCAGCGGTGGACAGGTTTCCTCTGGGGCCAACGTCCTGACTTTC. This gives the protein CASSGGQVSSGANVLTF.

The rearrangement links TRBV6-1 to TRBJ2-1; D possibly corresponds to TRBD1 (5 bases). The CDR3 has 16 amino acids. Germline CDR1 MNHNS, CDR2 SASEGT. V dropped 6 bases and J dropped 5 bases, with 20 bases sitting between them. The CDR3 region is CASSRLWGGTHNEQFF. In DNA, the CDR3 is TGTGCCAGCAGCCGACTTTGGGGCGGAACCCACAATGAGCAGTTCTTC.

The V and J genes are TRBV7-9 and TRBJ2-5; D gene unclear. Looked up from germline, CDR1 is SEHNR and CDR2 is FQNEAQ (reference sequence). Trimming stripped 5 bases from V and 2 bases from J, with 15 bases between. The CDR3 extends over 15 amino acids. CDR3 coding DNA: TGTGCCAGCAGCGGCCCCCGCGGCCCACAAGAGACCCAGTACTTC. As protein: CASSGPRGPQETQYF. The complete variable domain, with remaining parts taken from reference TRBV7-9 and TRBJ2-5, reads DTGVSQNPRHKITKRGQNVTFRCDPISEHNRLYWYRQTLGQGPEFLTYFQNEAQLEKSRLLSDRFSAERPKGSFSTLEIQRTEQGDSAMYLCASSGPRGPQETQYFGPGTRLLVL.

This clonotype was detected only a few times. The chain is built from TRBV4-1 and TRBJ1-1; TRBD1 is a possible D gene (6 bases). Germline loops: CDR1 MGHRA, CDR2 YSYEKL. The CDR3 has 15 residues. Trimming removed 4 bases from V and 3 bases from J, with 15 bases in between. The CDR3 DNA is TGCGCCAGCAGCCTCTTGATGGGGGCTGACACTGAAGCTTTCTTT. Encoded protein: CASSLLMGADTEAFF.

The genes are TRBV6-1 and TRBJ2-7, with D unresolved. The germline gives CDR1 MNHNS, CDR2 SASEGT. Trimming left V 9 bases short and J 3 bases short, with 3 bases between. The CDR3 length is 9 residues. CDR3 nucleotides: TGTGCCAGGGACTACGAGCAGTACTTC. Translation gives CARDYEQYF.

This chain links TRBV6-1 with TRBJ2-1, with D hard to call. Looked up from germline, CDR1 is MNHNS and CDR2 is SASEGT. Trimming shortened V by 8 bases and J by 15 bases, and 17 bases separated the two germline ends. CDR3 size: 11 residues. CDR3 sequence reads: CASSGPAYRFF. The DNA of the CDR3 is TGTGCCAGCTCTGGCCCCGCCTATCGGTTCTTC.

V is TRBV3-1 and J is TRBJ2-3, with 9 bases fitting TRBD2. This CDR3 region has 13 residues. The germline gives CDR1 LGHDT, CDR2 YNNKEL (reference sequence). Unmatched junction bases numbered 6, after V lost 8 bases and J lost 6 bases. Written as DNA, the CDR3 is TGTGCCAGCCGGGCGGGAGGGCCGGATACGCAGTATTTT. It specifies CASRAGGPDTQYF.

DNA for the CDR3: TGTGCCAGCAGCATTGATCCCGGCGGAAGGGGAAGGAATTCACCCCTCCACTTT. Its protein is CASSIDPGGRGRNSPLHF. The chain links TRBV5-4 to TRBJ1-6; perhaps TRBD1 as D (5 bases). Germline V gene data show CDR1 as SGHNT and CDR2 as YYREEE (reference sequence). V shed 4 bases and J shed 7 bases, with 24 bases lying between them. The CDR3 consists of 18 residues.

The chain couples TRBV9 to TRBJ2-7; D gene uncertain. Germline V CDR1 and CDR2: SGDLS, YYNGEE. Trimming pared 4 bases from V and 5 bases from J, leaving 13 bases between. This CDR3 has 13 residues. The CDR3, as DNA: TGTGCCAGCAGCACGCGTGCCCGTAACGAGCAGTACTTC. It is translated as CASSTRARNEQYF.

This clonotype was seen ten or more times. The rearrangement uses TRBV27 and TRBJ2-7, with a possible D match to TRBD2 (6 bases). Trimming removed 0 bases at V and 5 bases at J, with 11 bases between. CDR3 length equals 14 residues. CDR1 and CDR2 (germline): MNHEY, SMNVEV (reference sequence). For the CDR3, the DNA is TGTGCCAGCAGTTTATCGAGGGGACTCCACGAGCAGTACTTC. Its protein product is CASSLSRGLHEQYF.

This clonotype was counted a few times. The rearrangement joins TRBV5-1 to TRBJ1-2; the D gene is possibly TRBD1 (5 bases). CDR1 SGHRS and CDR2 YFSETQ come from the germline V gene. This CDR3 spans 15 amino acids. Trimming pared 5 bases from V and 6 bases from J, leaving 20 bases between. The CDR3 DNA sequence: TGCGCCAGCAGATCCACTGCCGGGACCTGGGATGGCTACACCTTC. This encodes CASRSTAGTWDGYTF.

This clonotype was counted only a few times. This chain links TRBV19 with TRBJ2-3, with TRBD1 matching 8 bases. The CDR3 is made up of 14 amino acids. Germline lookup yields CDR1 LNHDA and CDR2 SQIVND (reference sequence). V gave up 7 bases and J gave up 4 bases; unmatched junction bases: 7. The CDR3 nucleotides read TGTGCCAGTACTTCGCAGGGGGCTGCAGATACGCAGTATTTT. Translated, it gives CASTSQGAADTQYF.

This clonotype occurred many times. The genes are TRBV15 and TRBJ1-1; D is unclear. Germline CDR1 and CDR2: LNHNV and YYDKDF (reference sequence). The V and J ends lost 0 bases and 5 bases respectively, with 16 bases between them. This CDR3 spans 16 amino acids. This CDR3 reads CATSRDGASFVTEAFF. CDR3 DNA: TGTGCCACCAGCAGAGATGGAGCTAGCTTCGTAACTGAAGCTTTCTTT.

This clonotype was counted at least ten times. This chain joins TRBV6-1 and TRBJ2-3; 7 bases align to TRBD1. Germline loops: CDR1 MNHNS, CDR2 SASEGT. The CDR3 length is 15 residues. The J segment lost 3 bases and the V segment lost 6 bases, leaving 9 bases of the junction unmatched. CDR3 region: CASSPLMDRTDTQYF. DNA of the CDR3: TGTGCCAGCAGCCCCTTGATGGACAGGACAGATACGCAGTATTTT.

This clonotype was detected only a few times. The chain joins TRBV18 to TRBJ1-2; 9 positions match TRBD1. This CDR3 spans 14 amino acids. Germline V gene lookup returns CDR1 KGHSH and CDR2 LQKENI. J gave up 7 bases and V 4 bases, and 7 bases lay outside the gene matches. CDR3 region: CASSLRQGDGGYTF. The CDR3 nucleotides read TGTGCCAGCTCACTCCGACAGGGGGACGGTGGCTACACCTTC.

This clonotype has at least ten counts. The chain recombines TRBV19 with TRBJ2-3, with D perhaps matching TRBD2 (6 bases). Trimming pared 0 bases from V and 4 bases from J, leaving 14 bases between. Germline lookup yields CDR1 LNHDA and CDR2 SQIVND (reference sequence). The CDR3 extends over 16 amino acids. CDR3 sequence (DNA): TGTGCCAGTAGTATAGATCATGGAGGGACCTCAGATACGCAGTATTTT. Residues: CASSIDHGGTSDTQYF.